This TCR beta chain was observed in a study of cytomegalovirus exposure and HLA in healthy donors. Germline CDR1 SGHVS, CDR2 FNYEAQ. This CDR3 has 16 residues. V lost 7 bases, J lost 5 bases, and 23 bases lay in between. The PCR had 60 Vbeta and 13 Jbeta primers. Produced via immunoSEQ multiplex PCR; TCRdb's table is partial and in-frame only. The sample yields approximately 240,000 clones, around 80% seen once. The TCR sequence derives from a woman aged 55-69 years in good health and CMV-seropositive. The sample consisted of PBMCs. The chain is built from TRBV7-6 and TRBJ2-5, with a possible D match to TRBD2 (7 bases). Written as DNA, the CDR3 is TGTGCCAGCACCTCTCGATGGGGGGGCCCGGTCGAGACCCAGTACTTC. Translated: CASTSRWGGPVETQYF.